One and the same sample provided the 27 T cell receptor beta chains below, sequenced in a study of T-cell reconstitution after alpha-beta-depleted transplantation in children. During its preparation, the TCRbeta library received unique molecular identifiers. TCRdb ran MiXCR on the PCR reads and lists one entry per CDR3 protein. The data contain 550,000 to 800,000 distinct CDR3 sequences, 10% to 15% of them singletons. Specimen: PBMCs, collected before TCRalphabeta/CD19-depleted stem cell transplant. The receptors originated from a girl aged 2-10 years with congenital amegakaryocytic thrombocytopenia, due to receive a stem cell transplant.

The chain has TRBV12-3 or TRBV12-4 and TRBJ2-1; 8 bases fit TRBD2. V was clipped by 3 bases and J by 6 bases; unmatched bases: 4. The CDR3 spans 14 residues. The DNA of the CDR3 is TGTGCCAGCAGTTTCTCGGGGGGGGGCAATGAGCAGTTCTTC. Amino acids: CASSFSGGGNEQFF.

This clonotype was picked up many times. The chain employs TRBV7-9 and TRBJ1-2; possibly TRBD1 for D (6 bases). Between the trimmed V and J ends, which lost 1 base and 3 bases, there was a span of 18 bases. The CDR3 length is 17 residues. CDR1 and CDR2 from the germline V gene are SEHNR and FQNEAQ (reference sequence). The CDR3 sequence: CASSLGLGPGVDYGYTF. DNA for the CDR3: TGTGCCAGCAGCTTAGGGTTAGGTCCAGGGGTTGACTATGGCTACACCTTC.

This clonotype was seen a handful of times. This chain joins TRBV11-2 and TRBJ2-5; no firm D call. The CDR3 runs 14 residues. Germline loops: CDR1 SGHAT, CDR2 FQNNGV. V dropped 6 bases and J dropped 5 bases, with 16 bases sitting between them. CDR3 loop: CASSSTPTGETQYF. The CDR3 DNA follows: TGTGCCAGCAGTTCGACTCCCACCGGGGAGACCCAGTACTTC.

There are a few counts of this clonotype. The rearrangement links TRBV7-6 to TRBJ2-7; TRBD2 aligns across 7 bases. After removal of 4 bases from V and 6 bases from J, the junction contained 12 bases not matched to a gene. This CDR3 comprises 15 residues. Germline assignment: CDR1 SGHVS and CDR2 FNYEAQ. CDR3 coding DNA: TGTGCCAGCAGCTCAGGCGATGGACTAGTTGGCGAGCAGTACTTC. Its translation: CASSSGDGLVGEQYF.

The rearrangement uses TRBV12-3 or TRBV12-4 and TRBJ1-2; D is unclear. CDR3 size: 12 residues. Trimming left V 6 bases short and J 8 bases short, with 13 bases between. The CDR3 loop is CASSPGPTGYTF. Here the CDR3 DNA reads TGTGCCAGCAGCCCAGGCCCGACCGGCTACACCTTC.

The chain recombines TRBV5-1 with TRBJ2-7; TRBD1 matches 8 bases. Germline CDR1 reads SGHRS; CDR2 reads YFSETQ. This CDR3 has 15 residues. V shed 3 bases, J shed 0 bases, and the junction held 5 bases outside the gene matches. CDR3 nucleotides: TGCGCCAGCAGCTGGCGGGACAGGACCTCCTACGAGCAGTACTTC. It encodes CASSWRDRTSYEQYF.

This clonotype has more than one count but fewer than ten. The CDR3 coding sequence is TGTGCCAGTAGTATAGTGGCGACTACGATAGCCAAAAACATTCAGTACTTC. Protein sequence: CASSIVATTIAKNIQYF. This sequence joins TRBV19 and TRBJ2-4; perhaps TRBD2 as D (5 bases). CDR3 length equals 17 residues. Trimming shortened V by 1 base and J by 0 bases, and 13 bases separated the two germline ends. CDR1 and CDR2 (germline): LNHDA, SQIVND (reference sequence).

The chain combines TRBV3-1 with TRBJ2-1, with 10 bases that match TRBD2. CDR1 LGHDT and CDR2 YNNKEL come from the germline V gene (reference sequence). V lost 6 bases, J lost 3 bases, and 14 bases stayed unmatched. This CDR3 is 18 amino acids long. The CDR3 loop reads CASSQDYPGLANYNEQFF. DNA for the CDR3: TGTGCCAGCAGTCAGGACTACCCGGGACTAGCGAACTACAATGAGCAGTTCTTC.

The chain recombines TRBV11-2 with TRBJ2-7; tentatively, D is TRBD1 (5 bases). Germline CDR1 reads SGHAT; CDR2 reads FQNNGV. The ends were cut back, 6 bases at V and 5 bases at J, with 11 bases in the middle. The CDR3 loop spans 12 amino acids. The CDR3 DNA is TGTGCCAGCAGTGGGGCCTGGGACGAGCAGTACTTC. Its protein product is CASSGAWDEQYF.

V gene TRBV20-1 combines with J gene TRBJ2-5, with 12 bases identical to TRBD2. CDR3 size: 15 residues. The germline gives CDR1 DFQATT, CDR2 SNEGSKA (reference sequence). The trim removed 4 bases at V and 0 bases at J, leaving 3 bases unmatched. For the CDR3, the DNA is TGCAGTGCTACCGGGACTAGCGGGTACCAAGAGACCCAGTACTTC. It codes for CSATGTSGYQETQYF.

This clonotype was picked up many times. This chain joins TRBV24-1 and TRBJ2-1; 9 bases agree with TRBD2. The CDR3 loop spans 15 amino acids. V was clipped by 2 bases and J by 8 bases; unmatched bases: 6. Germline lookup yields CDR1 KGHDR and CDR2 SFDVKD. CDR3 sequence: CATSDWGLAGDEQFF. In DNA, the CDR3 is TGTGCCACCAGTGATTGGGGACTAGCTGGGGATGAGCAGTTCTTC.

This clonotype was recorded a few times. The rearrangement uses TRBV27 and TRBJ2-7; D could derive from TRBD1 or TRBD2 (6 bases each). Trimming stripped 6 bases from V and 2 bases from J, with 14 bases between. This CDR3 has 14 amino acids. CDR1 and CDR2 (germline): MNHEY, SMNVEV (reference sequence). CDR3 in DNA: TGTGCCAGCAGCCCTAGGAGGGGGACCTACGAGCAGTACTTC. Encoded protein: CASSPRRGTYEQYF.

Turning to this clonotype: The junction departs from germline at one end; a sequencing error may be responsible. The gene calls are TRBV5-5 and TRBJ2-5, with TRBD2 matching 13 bases. Germline-derived CDR1 and CDR2 are SGHKS and YYEKEE (reference sequence). This CDR3 region has 14 residues. CDR3 amino acids: CASSLLLAGGVWDF. CDR3 nucleotides: TGTGCCAGCAGCCTACTACTAGCGGGGGGGGTTTGGGACTTC.

This clonotype occurred many times. This chain uses TRBV6-1 with TRBJ1-2; no firm D call. The CDR3 totals 14 residues. Germline assignment: CDR1 MNHNS and CDR2 SASEGT. V lost 8 bases and J 4 bases, leaving 17 bases between the germline ends. The CDR3 loop reads CASFTVHSRYGYTF. Here the CDR3 DNA reads TGTGCCAGCTTCACGGTCCATAGCCGCTATGGCTACACCTTC.

This clonotype was observed many times. V is TRBV20-1 and J is TRBJ2-7; tentatively, D is TRBD1 (6 bases). Germline V gene sequence: CDR1 DFQATT, CDR2 SNEGSKA (reference sequence). V was pared by 0 bases and J by 0 bases, with 18 bases between. This CDR3 region has 17 residues. The CDR3 DNA reads as TGCAGTGCTAGAGATCCGAAGGGGGAGCGAGTCTCCTACGAGCAGTACTTC. Residues: CSARDPKGERVSYEQYF.

This clonotype came up a few times. The gene calls are TRBV12-3 or TRBV12-4 and TRBJ2-7; TRBD2 is a possible D gene (6 bases). This CDR3 is 16 amino acids long. V shed 1 base and J shed 4 bases, with 17 bases lying between them. In DNA form, the CDR3 reads TGTGCCAGCAGTTTAGGCCGGGCCCCCGGAGGGTACGAGCAGTACTTC. It specifies CASSLGRAPGGYEQYF.

This clonotype was detected ten times or more. V is TRBV20-1 and J is TRBJ1-5; 8 bases map to TRBD1. Per the germline V gene, CDR1 is DFQATT and CDR2 is SNEGSKA (reference sequence). The CDR3 loop spans 17 amino acids. Trimming removed 1 base from V and 2 bases from J; junction bases left unmatched: 10. CDR3 nucleotides: TGCAGTGCTAGAGCCCCACCCGTGGACAGGGGCAATCAGCCCCAGCATTTT. It translates to CSARAPPVDRGNQPQHF.

This clonotype was detected ten times or more. V is TRBV20-1 and J is TRBJ1-4; perhaps TRBD1 as D (6 bases). The CDR3 runs to 15 residues. Germline lookup yields CDR1 DFQATT and CDR2 SNEGSKA (reference sequence). Deletions cut 5 bases from V and 4 bases from J, with 17 bases between. The CDR3 reads CSAGRGGPYNEKLFF. The CDR3 nucleotides are TGCAGTGCTGGCCGTGGGGGGCCGTATAATGAAAAACTGTTTTTT.

This chain links TRBV7-2 with TRBJ2-3; D not certain. Between the trimmed V and J ends, which lost 2 bases and 1 base, there was a span of 10 bases. Germline CDR1 is SGHTA and CDR2 is FQGNSA. This CDR3 is built from 15 residues. The CDR3 nucleotides are TGTGCCAGCAGCTTAAGACGGGTAGGCACAGATACGCAGTATTTT. Its translation is CASSLRRVGTDTQYF. Variable domain in full (rest from reference TRBV7-2 and TRBJ2-3): GAGVSQSPSNKVTEKGKDVELRCDPISGHTALYWYRQSLGQGLEFLIYFQGNSAPDKSGLPSDRFSAERTGGSVSTLTIQRTQQEDSAVYLCASSLRRVGTDTQYFGPGTRLTVL.

This clonotype was recorded a few times. J is TRBJ2-1 and V is TRBV4-1; unclear D gene. V lost 4 bases to trimming and J lost 10 bases, with 8 bases between them. Germline V gene lookup returns CDR1 MGHRA and CDR2 YSYEKL. This CDR3 is built from 11 residues. CDR3 nucleotides: TGCGCCAGCAGCCGGGAAGGAGAGCAGTTCTTC. Amino acids: CASSREGEQFF.

The chain links TRBV6-5 to TRBJ2-2; 8 bases line up with TRBD2. This CDR3 spans 17 amino acids. The germline gives CDR1 MNHEY, CDR2 SVGAGI. With V trimmed by 4 bases and J by 0 bases, 7 bases remained unmatched. This CDR3 reads CASSSGGVRSNTGELFF. CDR3 nucleotide sequence: TGTGCCAGCAGTTCCGGGGGGGTAAGGTCGAACACCGGGGAGCTGTTTTTT.

Of note for this clonotype: One junction end disagrees with the germline gene, perhaps due to a read error. V usage is TRBV5-1 and J usage is TRBJ2-3; no clear D. There are 13 residues in the CDR3. From germline, CDR1 is SGHRS and CDR2 YFSETQ. CDR3 amino acids: CASSLVGTDKQYF. CDR3 DNA: TGCGCCAGCAGCTTGGTTGGAACAGATAAGCAGTATTTT.

There are many counts of this clonotype. V is TRBV4-1 and J is TRBJ2-7; 7 positions match TRBD2. This CDR3 is 15 amino acids long. Germline V CDR1 and CDR2: MGHRA, YSYEKL. J gave up 2 bases and V 5 bases, and 9 bases lay outside the gene matches. CDR3 nucleotide sequence: TGCGCCAGCAGCGAGTTGGCGGGAGACGCCTACGAGCAGTACTTC. Its translation: CASSELAGDAYEQYF.

This clonotype was counted a few times. J is TRBJ2-1 and V is TRBV20-1; D remains ambiguous. With 5 bases removed from V and 7 bases from J, the gap between germline ends came to 9 bases. Germline V CDR1 and CDR2: DFQATT, SNEGSKA (reference sequence). The CDR3 extends over 11 amino acids. In DNA, the CDR3 is TGCAGTGCTCCCGACCCTAATGAGCAGTTCTTC. Translated, it gives CSAPDPNEQFF.

Note on this clonotype: This may come from a read error, since a much larger clone is one base off. V is TRBV27 and J is TRBJ2-1; possibly TRBD1 for D (5 bases). This CDR3 is built from 16 residues. Trimming removed 5 bases at V and 0 bases at J, with 14 bases between. In germline, CDR1 is MNHEY, CDR2 SMNVEV (reference sequence). The CDR3 is CASSLQGGPSYNEQFF. CDR3 bases: TGTGCCAGCAGTCTCCAGGGTGGGCCCTCCTACAATGAGCAGTTCTTC.

The chain has TRBV20-1 and TRBJ1-2; D remains unclear. This CDR3 has 12 residues. Germline loops: CDR1 DFQATT, CDR2 SNEGSKA (reference sequence). V was cut by 7 bases and J by 0 bases, with 9 bases left in between. This chain's CDR3 is CSVRGANYGYTF. CDR3 DNA: TGCAGTGTGCGGGGAGCTAACTATGGCTACACCTTC.

This clonotype was counted only a few times. The chain employs TRBV12-3 or TRBV12-4 and TRBJ1-2; maybe TRBD1 (5 bases). The V end was cut by 7 bases, the J end by 5 bases, with 11 bases between. The length of the CDR3 is 12 residues. CDR3 bases: TGTGCCAGCACCCAGGGTTTGTATGGCTACACCTTC. Amino acid sequence: CASTQGLYGYTF.